This is a list of T cell receptor beta chains from one sample in a study of cytomegalovirus exposure and HLA in healthy donors. The assay was immunoSEQ multiplex PCR, and TCRdb's table has in-frame clones only and misses some. The sample shows fewer than 110,000 clones, approximately 72% of them seen only once. Specimen: PBMCs. These receptor sequences come from a middle-aged woman in good health and CMV-seronegative. Each CDR3 is given with its conserved first and last residue. Each record gives: J gene, clone size, D gene, V gene, CDR3 protein, CDR3 DNA. D genes are given only for firm matches. Clone size, where shown, is once, few, many, or a class for clones that have expanded.

TRBJ1-1,.,.,TRBV6-5,CASTFGVYTEAFF,TGTGCCAGCACCTTCGGAGTCTACACTGAAGCTTTCTTT
TRBJ2-7,.,TRBD1,TRBV5-1,CASRPGQGYEQYF,TGCGCCAGCAGGCCGGGACAGGGCTACGAGCAGTACTTC
TRBJ2-1,.,TRBD2,TRBV19,CASSIETSGSYNEQFF,TGTGCCAGTAGTATCGAGACTAGCGGGAGTTACAATGAGCAGTTCTTC
TRBJ2-7,.,TRBD2,TRBV28,CASSLFGGGTSYEQYF,TGTGCCAGCAGTTTATTCGGGGGGGGGACCTCATACGAGCAGTACTTC
TRBJ2-1,.,TRBD2,TRBV29-1,CSVEVLGGGDSYNEQFF,TGCAGCGTTGAAGTTTTGGGCGGGGGGGACTCCTACAATGAGCAGTTCTTC
TRBJ2-6,.,.,TRBV6-6,CASTPGVGANVLTF,TGTGCCAGCACCCCCGGGGTTGGGGCCAACGTCCTGACTTTC
TRBJ1-2,.,.,TRBV9,CASSVEGRSEDNYGYTF,TGTGCCAGCAGCGTAGAAGGCAGGTCAGAAGATAACTATGGCTACACCTTC
TRBJ2-7,.,TRBD1,TRBV7-9,CSSSTMGQDLSYEQYF,TGTTCCAGCAGCACCATGGGACAGGACCTAAGCTACGAGCAGTACTTC
TRBJ1-2,.,.,TRBV13,CASSLAPSGYTF,TGTGCCAGCAGCTTAGCTCCTAGTGGCTACACCTTC
TRBJ2-7,.,.,TRBV11-2,CASSLAGGLSYGQYF,TGTGCCAGCAGCTTAGCTGGCGGACTCTCCTACGGGCAGTACTTC
TRBJ2-2,few,.,TRBV4-3,CASSQMDLFSAGELFF,TGCGCCAGCAGCCAGATGGACCTCTTTAGCGCCGGGGAGCTGTTTTTT
TRBJ1-6,.,TRBD1,TRBV9,CASSPFDPGGLNSPLHF,TGTGCCAGCAGCCCTTTCGACCCAGGGGGACTTAATTCACCCCTCCACTTT
TRBJ2-1,few,TRBD1,TRBV5-1,CASSNRGHVGEQFF,TGCGCCAGCAGCAACAGGGGGCATGTCGGTGAGCAGTTCTTC
TRBJ2-7,once,TRBD2,TRBV4-3,CASSPMGGGLNEQYF,TGCGCCAGCAGCCCCATGGGCGGGGGTCTGAACGAGCAGTACTTC
TRBJ2-1,.,.,TRBV7-3,CASSLSQAYNEQFF,TGTGCCAGCAGCTTATCACAGGCCTACAATGAGCAGTTCTTC
TRBJ1-1,.,.,TRBV28,CASSLWSGAMNTEAFF,TGTGCCAGCAGTTTATGGTCAGGGGCAATGAACACTGAAGCTTTCTTT
TRBJ1-5,.,TRBD1,TRBV6-6,CASSYGQVGSNQPQHF,TGTGCCAGCAGTTACGGACAGGTGGGAAGCAATCAGCCCCAGCATTTT
TRBJ2-2,.,.,TRBV5-1,CASSLAAVPGSRELFF,TGCGCCAGCAGCTTGGCGGCGGTCCCTGGGAGCCGGGAGCTGTTTTTT
TRBJ2-5,.,.,TRBV18,CASSPADMQETQYF,TGTGCCAGCTCACCTGCGGACATGCAAGAGACCCAGTACTTC
TRBJ1-2,.,TRBD1,TRBV27,CASSFRTGLDYGYTF,TGTGCCAGCAGTTTCCGGACAGGTTTGGACTATGGCTACACCTTC
TRBJ1-1,.,TRBD1,TRBV7-9,CASSLGTGQGNTEAFF,TGTGCCAGCAGCCTAGGCACGGGACAGGGGAACACTGAAGCTTTCTTT
TRBJ1-4,.,.,TRBV4-3,CASSQDPQGREKLFF,TGCGCCAGCAGCCAAGATCCCCAGGGGCGGGAAAAACTGTTTTTT
TRBJ2-2,.,TRBD1,TRBV7-2,CASSLGGGAPRSGELFF,TGTGCCAGCAGCTTAGGAGGGGGCGCGCCAAGGTCCGGGGAGCTGTTTTTT
TRBJ2-3,.,TRBD2,TRBV11-2,CASSLPGLAGFTDTQYF,TGTGCCAGCAGCTTACCCGGACTAGCGGGGTTCACAGATACGCAGTATTTT
TRBJ2-1,.,TRBD2,TRBV5-4,CASSFSGRAGYNEQFF,TGTGCCAGCAGCTTTAGCGGGAGGGCCGGGTACAATGAGCAGTTCTTC
TRBJ2-3,.,TRBD2,TRBV12-5,CASGSPWTSGNTDTQYF,TGTGCTAGTGGTTCCCCCTGGACTAGCGGCAACACAGATACGCAGTATTTT
TRBJ1-5,.,.,TRBV5-4,CASSLDGGSTNQPQHF,TGTGCCAGCAGCTTGGATGGGGGGAGCACCAATCAGCCCCAGCATTTT
TRBJ1-1,.,TRBD1,TRBV29-1,CSADRAGTNTEAFF,TGCAGCGCGGACAGGGCGGGTACGAACACTGAAGCTTTCTTT
TRBJ1-1,.,.,TRBV4-2,CASSRGQMNTEAFF,TGTGCCAGCAGCCGGGGGCAGATGAACACTGAAGCTTTCTTT
TRBJ2-7,.,TRBD2,TRBV7-9,CSSSGESRYEQYF,TGTTCCAGCAGCGGGGAGTCTCGCTACGAGCAGTACTTC
TRBJ2-2,.,TRBD1,TRBV4-3,CASSQGFGQVATGELFF,TGCGCCAGCAGCCAAGGATTCGGACAGGTTGCCACCGGGGAGCTGTTTTTT
TRBJ2-1,.,.,TRBV10-1,CASSEAGSSYNEQFF,TGCGCCAGCAGTGAGGCCGGGAGCTCCTACAATGAGCAGTTCTTC
TRBJ1-2,.,.,TRBV7-9,CSSSLAGPHYGYTF,TGTTCCAGCAGCTTGGCAGGGCCCCACTATGGCTACACCTTC
TRBJ2-7,once,.,TRBV18,CASSPWMAGPPAYEQYF,TGTGCCAGCTCCCCATGGATGGCGGGCCCCCCTGCCTACGAGCAGTACTTC
TRBJ2-7,.,.,TRBV7-9,CSSSPTGTEQYF,TGTTCCAGCAGCCCCACAGGGACCGAGCAGTACTTC
TRBJ2-3,.,TRBD2,TRBV7-2,CASSSLGTSPGDTQYF,TGTGCCAGCAGCTCATTGGGGACTAGTCCCGGCGATACGCAGTATTTT
TRBJ1-5,.,TRBD1,TRBV10-1,CASSLGQGGNQPQHF,TGCGCCAGCAGCCTCGGACAGGGGGGAAATCAGCCCCAGCATTTT
TRBJ2-2,.,TRBD1,TRBV7-9,CASSFGTGELFF,TGTGCCAGCAGCTTCGGGACAGGCGAGCTGTTTTTT
TRBJ2-3,few,TRBD2,TRBV4-3,CASSQEAGPMDTQYF,TGCGCCAGCAGCCAAGAAGCGGGGCCGATGGATACGCAGTATTTT
TRBJ1-5,once,TRBD1,TRBV5-1,CASSLDRASNQPQHF,TGCGCCAGCAGCTTAGACAGGGCTAGCAATCAGCCCCAGCATTTT
TRBJ2-3,.,.,TRBV5-1,CASSLMAGTDTQYF,TGCGCCAGCAGCTTGATGGCTGGCACAGATACGCAGTATTTT
TRBJ2-1,.,TRBD2,TRBV10-2,CASSTPGLAGNEQFF,TGCGCCAGCAGTACTCCGGGACTAGCGGGCAATGAGCAGTTCTTC
TRBJ2-5,.,.,TRBV7-8,CASRSGRINGGQYF,TGTGCCAGCAGGTCGGGACGCATAAATGGGGGGCAGTACTTC